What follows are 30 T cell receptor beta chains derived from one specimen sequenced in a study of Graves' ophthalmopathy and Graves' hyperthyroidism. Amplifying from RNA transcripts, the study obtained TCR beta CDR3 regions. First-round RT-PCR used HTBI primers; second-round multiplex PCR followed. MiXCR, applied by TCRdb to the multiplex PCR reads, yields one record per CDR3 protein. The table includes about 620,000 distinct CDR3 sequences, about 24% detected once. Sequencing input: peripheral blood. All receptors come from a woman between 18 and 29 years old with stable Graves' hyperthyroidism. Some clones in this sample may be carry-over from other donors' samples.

Written as DNA, the CDR3 is TGTGCCAGCAGTTCTGGGACTCTCTATGGCTACACCTTC. The encoded protein is CASSSGTLYGYTF. This chain connects TRBV6-2 or TRBV6-3 to TRBJ1-2, with D possibly being TRBD1 (5 bases). Germline-derived CDR1 and CDR2 are MNHEY and SVGEGT. Deletions cut 4 bases from V and 4 bases from J, with 10 bases between. The CDR3 loop spans 13 amino acids.

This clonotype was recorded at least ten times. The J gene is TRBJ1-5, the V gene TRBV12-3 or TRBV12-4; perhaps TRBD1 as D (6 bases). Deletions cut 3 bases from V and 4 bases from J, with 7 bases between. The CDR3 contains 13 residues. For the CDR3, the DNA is TGTGCCAGCAGTTTGGGGGCGAATCAGCCCCAGCATTTT. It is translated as CASSLGANQPQHF.

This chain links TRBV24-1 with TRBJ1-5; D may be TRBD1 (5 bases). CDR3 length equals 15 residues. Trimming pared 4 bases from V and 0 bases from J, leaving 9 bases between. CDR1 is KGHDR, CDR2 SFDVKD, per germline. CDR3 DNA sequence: TGTGCCACCAGTGACCCGACAGATAGCAATCAGCCCCAGCATTTT. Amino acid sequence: CATSDPTDSNQPQHF.

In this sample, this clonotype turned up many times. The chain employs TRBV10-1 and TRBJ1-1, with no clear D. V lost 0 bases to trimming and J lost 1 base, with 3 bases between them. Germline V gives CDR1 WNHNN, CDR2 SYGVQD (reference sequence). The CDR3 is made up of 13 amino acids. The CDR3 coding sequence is TGCGCCAGCAGTGAGTCAGGGAACACTGAAGCTTTCTTT. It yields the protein CASSESGNTEAFF.

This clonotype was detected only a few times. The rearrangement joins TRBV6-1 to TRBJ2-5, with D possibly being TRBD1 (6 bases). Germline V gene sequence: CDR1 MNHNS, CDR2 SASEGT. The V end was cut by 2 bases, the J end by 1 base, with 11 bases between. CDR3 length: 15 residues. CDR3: CASSELGGSQETQYF. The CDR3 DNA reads TGTGCCAGCAGTGAACTAGGGGGAAGCCAAGAGACCCAGTACTTC.

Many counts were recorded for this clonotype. CDR3 in DNA: TGTGCCAGCAGTTACTCGGGGCTTTACGACGAGCAGTACTTC. Translation gives CASSYSGLYDEQYF. The chain is built from TRBV6-5 and TRBJ2-7; TRBD1 is a possible D gene (5 bases). CDR1 MNHEY and CDR2 SVGAGI come from the germline V gene. V shed 0 bases and J shed 5 bases, with 11 bases lying between them. The CDR3 is made up of 14 amino acids.

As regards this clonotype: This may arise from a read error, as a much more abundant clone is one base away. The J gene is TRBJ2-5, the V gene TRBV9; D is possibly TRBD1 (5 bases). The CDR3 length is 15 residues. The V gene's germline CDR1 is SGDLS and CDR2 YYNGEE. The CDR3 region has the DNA TGTGTCAGCAGCGTAGGACGACAGTCTCAAGAGACCCAGTACTTC. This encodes CVSSVGRQSQETQYF.

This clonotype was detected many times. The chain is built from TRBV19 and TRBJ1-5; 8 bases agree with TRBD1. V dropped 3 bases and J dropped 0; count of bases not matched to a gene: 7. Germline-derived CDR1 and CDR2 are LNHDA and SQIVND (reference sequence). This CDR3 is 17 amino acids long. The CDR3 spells CASSISGTGFSNQPQHF. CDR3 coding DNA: TGTGCCAGTAGTATTTCCGGGACAGGATTTAGCAATCAGCCCCAGCATTTT.

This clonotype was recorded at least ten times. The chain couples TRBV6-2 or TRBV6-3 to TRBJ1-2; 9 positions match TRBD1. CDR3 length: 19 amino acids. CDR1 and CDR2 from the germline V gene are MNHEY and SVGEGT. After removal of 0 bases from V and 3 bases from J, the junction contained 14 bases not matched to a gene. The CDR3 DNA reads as TGTGCCAGCAGTTACTCGCTTTTGGGACAGGGCGGCGGAGACTATGGCTACACCTTC. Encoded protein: CASSYSLLGQGGGDYGYTF.

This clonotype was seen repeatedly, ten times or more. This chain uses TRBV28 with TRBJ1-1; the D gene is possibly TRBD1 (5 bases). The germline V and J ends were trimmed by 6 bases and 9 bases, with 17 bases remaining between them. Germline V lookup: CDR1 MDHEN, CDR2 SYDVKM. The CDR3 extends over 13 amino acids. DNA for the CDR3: TGTGCCAGCAGCCCTAATGGGGGAGGGAAAGCTTTCTTT. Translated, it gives CASSPNGGGKAFF.

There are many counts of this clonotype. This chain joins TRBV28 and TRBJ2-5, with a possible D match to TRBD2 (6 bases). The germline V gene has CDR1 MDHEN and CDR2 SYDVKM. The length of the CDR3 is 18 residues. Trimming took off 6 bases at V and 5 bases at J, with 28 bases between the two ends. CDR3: CASRDSGTLYEDKETQYF. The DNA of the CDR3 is TGTGCCAGCAGAGATTCCGGGACTCTCTATGAGGATAAGGAGACCCAGTACTTC.

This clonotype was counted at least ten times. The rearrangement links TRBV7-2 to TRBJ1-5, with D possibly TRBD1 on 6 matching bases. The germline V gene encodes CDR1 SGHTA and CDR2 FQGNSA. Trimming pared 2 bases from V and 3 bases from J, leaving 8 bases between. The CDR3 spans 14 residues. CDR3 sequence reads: CASSLQGFNQPQHF. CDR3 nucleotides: TGTGCCAGCAGCTTACAGGGGTTCAATCAGCCCCAGCATTTT.

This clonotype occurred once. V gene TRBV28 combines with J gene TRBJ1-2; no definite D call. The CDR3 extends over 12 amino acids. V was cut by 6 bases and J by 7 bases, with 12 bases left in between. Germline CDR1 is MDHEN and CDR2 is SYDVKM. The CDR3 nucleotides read TGTGCCAGCAGGCGGTACGAGCGTGGCTACACCTTC. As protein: CASRRYERGYTF.

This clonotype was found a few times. In DNA form, the CDR3 reads TGTGCCACCAGTCGAGAGGGAGCAGGCACCGGGGAGCTGTTTTTT. It specifies CATSREGAGTGELFF. The V and J genes are TRBV24-1 and TRBJ2-2; TRBD2 might be the D (5 bases). The CDR3 consists of 15 residues. Germline V gene lookup returns CDR1 KGHDR and CDR2 SFDVKD. The ends were cut back, 6 bases at V and 4 bases at J, with 14 bases in the middle.

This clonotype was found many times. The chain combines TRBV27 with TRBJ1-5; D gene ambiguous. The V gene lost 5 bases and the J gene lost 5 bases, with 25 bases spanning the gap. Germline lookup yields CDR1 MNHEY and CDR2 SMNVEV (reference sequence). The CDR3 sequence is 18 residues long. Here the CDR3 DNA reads TGTGCCAGCAGTCCTGGACCGATTGACGTGATTGGGGATCAGCCCCAGCATTTT. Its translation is CASSPGPIDVIGDQPQHF.

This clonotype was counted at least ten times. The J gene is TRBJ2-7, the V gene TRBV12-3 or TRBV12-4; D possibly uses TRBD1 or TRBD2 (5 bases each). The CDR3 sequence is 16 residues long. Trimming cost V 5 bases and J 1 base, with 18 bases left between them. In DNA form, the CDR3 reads TGTGCCAGCAGTCTTGGGGGTCTGACGGTATCCTACGAGCAGTACTTC. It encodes CASSLGGLTVSYEQYF.

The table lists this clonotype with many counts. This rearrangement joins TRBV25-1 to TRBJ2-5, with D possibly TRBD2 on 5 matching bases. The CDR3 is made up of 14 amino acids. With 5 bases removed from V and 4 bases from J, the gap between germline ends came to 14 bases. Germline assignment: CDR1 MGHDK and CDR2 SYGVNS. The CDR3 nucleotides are TGTGCCAGCAGTAAGTCTGGCGGAGGAGAGACCCAGTACTTC. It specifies CASSKSGGGETQYF. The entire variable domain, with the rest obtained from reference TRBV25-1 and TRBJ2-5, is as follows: EADIYQTPRYLVIGTGKKITLECSQTMGHDKMYWYQQDPGMELHLIHYSYGVNSTEKGDLSSESTVSRIRTEHFPLTLESARPSHTSQYLCASSKSGGGETQYFGPGTRLLVL.

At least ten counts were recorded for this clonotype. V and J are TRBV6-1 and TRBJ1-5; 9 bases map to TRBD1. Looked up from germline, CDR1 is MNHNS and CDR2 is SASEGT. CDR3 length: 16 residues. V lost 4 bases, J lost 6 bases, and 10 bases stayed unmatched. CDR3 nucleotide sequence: TGTGCCAGCAGTGGGGGGGACAGGGCGGTTGGTCAGCCCCAGCATTTT. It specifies CASSGGDRAVGQPQHF.

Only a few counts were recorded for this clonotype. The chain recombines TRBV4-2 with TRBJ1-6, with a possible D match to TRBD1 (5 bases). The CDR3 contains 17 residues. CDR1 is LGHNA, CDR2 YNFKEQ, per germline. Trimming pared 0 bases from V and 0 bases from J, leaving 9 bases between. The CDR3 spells CASSQERDHSYNSPLHF. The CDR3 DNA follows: TGTGCCAGCAGCCAAGAGCGGGACCACTCCTATAATTCACCCCTCCACTTT.

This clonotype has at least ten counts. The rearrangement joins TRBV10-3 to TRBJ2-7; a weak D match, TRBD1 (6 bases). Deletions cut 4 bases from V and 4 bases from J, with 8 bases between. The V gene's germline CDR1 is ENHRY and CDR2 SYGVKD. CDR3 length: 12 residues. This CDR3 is CAISADRYEQYF. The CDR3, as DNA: TGTGCCATCAGTGCGGACAGATACGAGCAGTACTTC.

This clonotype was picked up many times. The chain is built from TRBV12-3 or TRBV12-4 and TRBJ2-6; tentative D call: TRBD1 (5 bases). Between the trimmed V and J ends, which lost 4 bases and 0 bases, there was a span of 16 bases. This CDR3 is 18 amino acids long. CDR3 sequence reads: CASSSPTDLSSGANVLTF. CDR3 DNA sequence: TGTGCCAGCAGTTCCCCGACAGATTTAAGCTCTGGGGCCAACGTCCTGACTTTC.

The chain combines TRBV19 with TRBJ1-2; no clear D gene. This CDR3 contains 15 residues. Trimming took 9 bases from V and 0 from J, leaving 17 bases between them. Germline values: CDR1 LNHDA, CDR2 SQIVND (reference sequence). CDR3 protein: CASSRGLSANYGYTF. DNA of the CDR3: TGTGCCAGCTCACGGGGTCTATCGGCTAACTATGGCTACACCTTC. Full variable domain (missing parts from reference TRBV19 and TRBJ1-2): DGGITQSPKYLFRKEGQNVTLSCEQNLNHDAMYWYRQDPGQGLRLIYYSQIVNDFQKGDIAEGYSVSREKKESFPLTVTSAQKNPTAFYLCASSRGLSANYGYTFGSGTRLTVV.

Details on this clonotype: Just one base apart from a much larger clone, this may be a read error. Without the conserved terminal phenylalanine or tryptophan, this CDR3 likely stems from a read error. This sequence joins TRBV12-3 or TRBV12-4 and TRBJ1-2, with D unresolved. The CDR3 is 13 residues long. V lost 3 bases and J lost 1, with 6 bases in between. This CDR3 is CASSFQVNYGYTV. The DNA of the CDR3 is TGTGCCAGCAGTTTTCAGGTTAACTATGGCTACACCGTC.

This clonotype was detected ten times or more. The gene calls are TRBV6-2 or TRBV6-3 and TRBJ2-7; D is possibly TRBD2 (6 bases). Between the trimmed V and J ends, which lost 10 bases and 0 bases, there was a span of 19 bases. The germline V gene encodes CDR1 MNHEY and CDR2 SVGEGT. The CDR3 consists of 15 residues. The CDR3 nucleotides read TGTGCCACCCAGTTTGGCGGGGTGAGCTCCTACGAGCAGTACTTC. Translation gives CATQFGGVSSYEQYF.

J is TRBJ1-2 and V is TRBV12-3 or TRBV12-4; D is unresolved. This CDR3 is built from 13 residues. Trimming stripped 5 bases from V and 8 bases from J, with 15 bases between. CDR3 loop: CASSHGRVKGYTF. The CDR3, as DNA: TGTGCCAGCAGTCACGGGAGGGTTAAGGGCTACACCTTC.

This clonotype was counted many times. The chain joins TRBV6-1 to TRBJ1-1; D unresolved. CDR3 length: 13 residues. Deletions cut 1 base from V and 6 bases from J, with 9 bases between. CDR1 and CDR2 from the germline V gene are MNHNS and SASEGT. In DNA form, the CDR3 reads TGTGCCAGCAGTGAAGGTCCCGGTCCTGAAGCTTTCTTT. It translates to CASSEGPGPEAFF.

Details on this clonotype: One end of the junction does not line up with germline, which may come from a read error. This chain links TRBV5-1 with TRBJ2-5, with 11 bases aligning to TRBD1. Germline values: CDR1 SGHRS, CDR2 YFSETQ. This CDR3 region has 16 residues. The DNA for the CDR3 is TGCGCCAGCAGCCCGGGGACAGGGGGTTATCAAGAGATCCAGTACTTC. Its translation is CASSPGTGGYQEIQYF.

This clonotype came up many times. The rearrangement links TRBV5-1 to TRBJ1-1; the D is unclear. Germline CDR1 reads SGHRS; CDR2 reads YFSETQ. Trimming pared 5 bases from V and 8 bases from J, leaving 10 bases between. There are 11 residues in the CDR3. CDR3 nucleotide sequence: TGCGCCAGCAGATACCAATGGGAAGCTTTCTTT. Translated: CASRYQWEAFF.

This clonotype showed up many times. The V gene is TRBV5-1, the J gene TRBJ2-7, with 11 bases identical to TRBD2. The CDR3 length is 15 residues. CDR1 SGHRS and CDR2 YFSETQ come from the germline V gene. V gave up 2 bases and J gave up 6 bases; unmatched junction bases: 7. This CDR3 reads CASSFGLAGGGEQYF. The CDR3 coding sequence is TGCGCCAGCAGCTTTGGGCTAGCGGGAGGAGGCGAGCAGTACTTC.

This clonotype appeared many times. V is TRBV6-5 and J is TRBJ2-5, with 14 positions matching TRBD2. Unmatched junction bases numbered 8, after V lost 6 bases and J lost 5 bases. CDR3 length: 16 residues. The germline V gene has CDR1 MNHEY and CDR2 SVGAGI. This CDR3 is CASSYRLAGGHETQYF. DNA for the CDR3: TGTGCCAGCAGCTATCGACTAGCGGGGGGGCATGAGACCCAGTACTTC.